Each of the 21 T cell receptor beta chains below was sequenced from the same sample in a study of Graves' ophthalmopathy and Graves' hyperthyroidism (dated by TCRdb to the late 2010s). The sequencer listed for this sample is Illumina HiSeq 2000. TCR beta CDR3 regions were amplified from RNA transcripts for repertoire sequencing. A first-round RT-PCR used HTBI primers with the Qiagen OneStep RT-PCR kit, followed by a second-round multiplex PCR, size selection and purification. TCRdb passed the public sequencing reads through fastp at Q25 and MiXCR, retaining productive beta sequences. Rows are combined by CDR3 protein, so each entry shows the most common genes and DNA. This sample lists about 1.2 million distinct CDR3 sequences; less than 45% were detected once. 11% of the sample rests with the top ten. Sequencing used peripheral blood or thyroid tissue (not recorded which). The source of these receptors is an adult man with Graves' hyperthyroidism.

The chain joins TRBV29-1 to TRBJ2-5; possible D gene TRBD1, 6 bases. The CDR3 sequence is 11 residues long. Per the germline V gene, CDR1 is SQVTM and CDR2 is ANQGSEA. The germline V and J ends were trimmed by 8 bases and 4 bases, with 11 bases remaining between them. The CDR3 here is CSLRTAETQYF. In DNA form, the CDR3 reads TGCAGCTTGAGGACAGCAGAGACCCAGTACTTC.

The CDR3 bases are TGTGCCAGCAGTGGGACGGTTACCACCGGGGAGCTGTTTTTT. This codes for CASSGTVTTGELFF. V is TRBV5-6 and J is TRBJ2-2, with D perhaps being TRBD1 or TRBD2 (5 bases each). The CDR3 extends over 14 amino acids. Germline CDR1 is SGHDT and CDR2 is YYEEEE. V was shortened by 5 bases and J by 4 bases, with 12 bases between the two germline ends.

This rearrangement joins TRBV15 to TRBJ2-5; 9 nucleotides line up with TRBD2. Germline loops: CDR1 LNHNV, CDR2 YYDKDF (reference sequence). This CDR3 spans 16 amino acids. V was pared by 3 bases and J by 3 bases, with 8 bases of the junction left unmatched. The DNA for the CDR3 is TGTGCCACCAGCAGCCAAGAATTAGCGGGAGAAGAGACCCAGTACTTC. Encoded protein: CATSSQELAGEETQYF.

Comments on this clonotype: An end of the junction does not agree with germline; a read error may underlie this. The chain has TRBV20-1 and TRBJ2-5; 7 nucleotides agree with TRBD1. Looked up from germline, CDR1 is DFQATT and CDR2 is SNEGSKA (reference sequence). The CDR3 covers 15 residues. CDR3 protein: CSARYRDRPNKTQCF. CDR3 DNA: TGCAGTGCTAGGTACCGGGACAGACCCAACAAGACCCAGTGCTTC.

Remarks on this clonotype: A much larger clone differs from this one at a single base, so this may be a read error. The rearrangement uses TRBV19 and TRBJ2-7; 8 positions match TRBD1. The CDR3 has 14 amino acids. Germline V gene data show CDR1 as LNHDA and CDR2 as SQIVND (reference sequence). As DNA, the CDR3 is TGTGCCGGTAGTGGCGACAGGGGTTTCTACGAGCAGTACTTC. This translates into CAGSGDRGFYEQYF.

The gene calls are TRBV20-1 and TRBJ2-2, with TRBD2 matching over 9 bases. J lost 4 bases, V lost 0 bases, and 12 bases had no gene match. Germline lookup yields CDR1 DFQATT and CDR2 SNEGSKA (reference sequence). The CDR3 has 18 amino acids. CDR3 bases: TGCAGTGCTAGAGATTCGGGAGGTCTAGCGGGATTCACCGGGGAGCTGTTTTTT. It specifies CSARDSGGLAGFTGELFF.

The chain carries TRBV6-5 and TRBJ1-5, with TRBD1 identical over 9 bases. The CDR3 runs 17 residues. The ends lost 9 bases at V and 4 bases at J; junction bases unmatched: 16. The germline V gene has CDR1 MNHEY and CDR2 SVGAGI. The chain's CDR3 is CASKPGQGLVGNQPQHF. CDR3 DNA: TGTGCCAGTAAACCGGGACAGGGTCTAGTTGGGAATCAGCCCCAGCATTTT.

In its sample, this clonotype was seen a few times. J is TRBJ2-2 and V is TRBV11-2, with D possibly being TRBD2 (5 bases). V was shortened by 1 base and J by 5 bases, with 14 bases between the two germline ends. Germline CDR1 reads SGHAT; CDR2 reads FQNNGV. The CDR3 runs to 16 residues. The CDR3 DNA reads TGTGCCAGCAGCTTAGTGATGGGAGCGAGGACCGGGGAGCTGTTTTTT. This gives the protein CASSLVMGARTGELFF.

This clonotype showed up many times. This chain joins TRBV5-5 and TRBJ2-7; TRBD1 is a possible D gene (5 bases). The V gene lost 4 bases and the J gene lost 3 bases, with 17 bases spanning the gap. The CDR3 has 15 amino acids. Germline-derived CDR1 and CDR2 are SGHKS and YYEKEE (reference sequence). DNA of the CDR3: TGTGCCAGCAGCATCGCTGACAGCCCCCGCTACGAGCAGTACTTC. Its translation is CASSIADSPRYEQYF.

This clonotype was detected only a few times. CDR3 residues: CASTAGSYNSPLHF. Written as DNA, the CDR3 is TGTGCCAGCACGGCAGGGTCGTATAATTCACCCCTCCACTTT. This rearrangement joins TRBV12-3 or TRBV12-4 to TRBJ1-6; perhaps TRBD1 as D (5 bases). This CDR3 has 14 residues. V shed 7 bases and J shed 4 bases, with 11 bases lying between them.

Points on this clonotype: At one boundary the junction diverges from the germline segment, which might be a read error. The rearrangement uses TRBV5-1 and TRBJ1-3, with 7 bases identical to TRBD1. The CDR3 is made up of 17 amino acids. CDR1 and CDR2 from the germline V gene are SGHRS and YFSETQ. This CDR3 is CASSPSPGQYSGNTIYF. The CDR3 DNA sequence: TGTGCCAGCAGCCCGAGCCCGGGACAGTACTCTGGAAACACCATATATTTT. Full variable domain (rest looked up from reference TRBV5-1 and TRBJ1-3): KAGVTQTPRYLIKTRGQQVTLSCSPISGHRSVSWYQQTPGQGLQFLFEYFSETQRNKGNFPGRFSGRQFSNSRSEMNVSTLELGDSALYLCASSPSPGQYSGNTIYFGEGSWLTVV.

On this clonotype itself: Compared with germline, one end of the junction differs, possibly owing to a read error. This chain uses TRBV7-8 with TRBJ2-5; TRBD1 might be the D (6 bases). The CDR3 covers 15 residues. CDR1 is SGHVS, CDR2 FQNEAQ, per germline. CDR3 sequence (DNA): TGCGCCAGCAGCCAAGAGTGGGTAGGGGGAGAGACCCAGTACTTC. The encoded protein is CASSQEWVGGETQYF.

This clonotype was counted many times. The chain combines TRBV25-1 with TRBJ1-6, with unresolved D. This CDR3 comprises 15 residues. The V gene's germline CDR1 is MGHDK and CDR2 SYGVNS. Trimming shortened V by 3 bases and J by 10 bases, and 16 bases separated the two germline ends. CDR3 DNA: TGTGCCAGCAGTGACCAGCACTTCGGCGGATCACCCCTCCACTTT. Protein product: CASSDQHFGGSPLHF.

In its sample, this clonotype was seen many times. The chain links TRBV5-1 to TRBJ1-2, with D possibly matching TRBD1 (6 bases). V gave up 6 bases and J gave up 5 bases, with 20 bases separating them. The CDR3 spans 15 residues. The germline CDR1 and CDR2 sequences are SGHRS and YFSETQ. Written as DNA, the CDR3 is TGCGCCAGCATGCTTGGGGGACAAGGGAGTTATGGCTACACCTTC. Translation gives CASMLGGQGSYGYTF.

The rearrangement uses TRBV29-1 and TRBJ2-7; TRBD1 agrees at 7 bases. The V gene end was trimmed by 4 bases and the J gene end by 3 bases; junction bases not matched to a gene: 6. The CDR3 consists of 13 residues. Looked up from germline, CDR1 is SQVTM and CDR2 is ANQGSEA. This CDR3 reads CSVGETGNYEQYF. CDR3 bases: TGCAGCGTTGGAGAGACAGGGAACTACGAGCAGTACTTC.

The V and J genes are TRBV7-2 and TRBJ2-7; D might be TRBD1 (5 bases). Germline V gives CDR1 SGHTA, CDR2 FQGNSA. CDR3 length equals 15 residues. V was cut by 5 bases and J by 5 bases, with 19 bases left in between. The CDR3 DNA reads as TGTGCCAGCAGCCACGAGGTGGGGCCGGTAAACGAGCAGTACTTC. Its protein is CASSHEVGPVNEQYF.

This clonotype has just a few counts. The chain uses TRBV20-1 and TRBJ2-7; possible D gene TRBD1, 5 bases. Looked up from germline, CDR1 is DFQATT and CDR2 is SNEGSKA (reference sequence). V was trimmed by 3 bases and J by 5 bases, leaving 8 bases between them. CDR3 length: 11 amino acids. The CDR3 reads CSARGQNEQYF. The CDR3 DNA follows: TGCAGTGCTAGGGGGCAGAACGAGCAGTACTTC.

The chain joins TRBV5-1 to TRBJ2-3, with D tentatively TRBD1 or TRBD2 (5 bases each). Between the trimmed V and J ends, which lost 5 bases and 0 bases, there was a span of 13 bases. Germline V gene lookup returns CDR1 SGHRS and CDR2 YFSETQ. The CDR3 is 15 residues long. The CDR3 region has the DNA TGCGCCAGCAGTCGGGACGTTACTAGCACAGATACGCAGTATTTT. Its translation: CASSRDVTSTDTQYF.

The chain carries TRBV10-2 and TRBJ1-5; tentative D call: TRBD1 (5 bases). The CDR3 loop spans 17 amino acids. The V end was cut by 0 bases, the J end by 3 bases, with 15 bases between. Germline V gene sequence: CDR1 WSHSY, CDR2 SAAADI. CDR3 sequence: CASSESSQAGLNQPQHF. The CDR3 region has the DNA TGCGCCAGCAGTGAGTCGAGTCAGGCAGGGCTCAATCAGCCCCAGCATTTT.

This chain links TRBV10-3 with TRBJ2-5; 12 bases line up with TRBD2. Germline V gives CDR1 ENHRY, CDR2 SYGVKD. After removal of 10 bases from V and 5 bases from J, the junction contained 8 bases not matched to a gene. The CDR3 length is 14 residues. CDR3 loop: CATTSGSSIETQYF. In nucleotides, the CDR3 is TGTGCCACGACTAGCGGGAGTTCGATCGAGACCCAGTACTTC.

In this sample, this clonotype turned up many times. The rearrangement joins TRBV7-8 to TRBJ2-7; D call uncertain. Germline-derived CDR1 and CDR2 are SGHVS and FQNEAQ. Trimming removed 5 bases at V and 8 bases at J, with 10 bases between. The CDR3 sequence is 11 residues long. CDR3 sequence (DNA): TGTGCCAGCAGCGGGCGAAAGCAGCAGTACTTC. Its translation is CASSGRKQQYF.